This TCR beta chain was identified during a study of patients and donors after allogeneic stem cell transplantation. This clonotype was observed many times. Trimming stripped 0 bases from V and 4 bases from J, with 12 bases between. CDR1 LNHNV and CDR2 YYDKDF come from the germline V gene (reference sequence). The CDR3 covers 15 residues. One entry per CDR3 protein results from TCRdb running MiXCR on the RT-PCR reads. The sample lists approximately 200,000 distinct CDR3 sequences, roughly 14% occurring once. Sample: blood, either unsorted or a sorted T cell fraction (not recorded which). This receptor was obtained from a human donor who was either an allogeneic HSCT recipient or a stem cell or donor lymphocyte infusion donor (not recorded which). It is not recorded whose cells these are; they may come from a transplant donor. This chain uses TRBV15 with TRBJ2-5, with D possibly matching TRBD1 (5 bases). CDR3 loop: CATSRDRVYAETQYF. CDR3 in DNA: TGTGCCACCAGCAGAGACAGGGTGTATGCAGAGACCCAGTACTTC.